The next 5 T cell receptor beta chains were all read from a single sample in a study of CD8+ T cells in alopecia areata. Sequencing templates came from extracted RNA that was reverse transcribed into cDNA. Assay: immunoSEQ multiplex PCR; the TCRdb copy retains only in-frame clones and omits some. This sample yields roughly 150,000 clones, of which less than 65% are seen a single time; roughly a third belongs to the top ten. Sample: CD8+ T cells sorted from blood. Receptor source: a human donor in good health.

This rearrangement joins TRBV29-1 to TRBJ2-5; the D is unclear. The CDR3 loop spans 12 amino acids. Trimming removed 0 bases from V and 7 bases from J, with 9 bases in between. Germline CDR1 is SQVTM and CDR2 is ANQGSEA. In DNA form, the CDR3 reads TGCAGCGTTGAAGAGCAGGTTGGGACCCAGTACTTC. Amino acids: CSVEEQVGTQYF. Full variable domain (rest looked up from reference TRBV29-1 and TRBJ2-5): SAVISQKPSRDICQRGTSLTIQCQVDSQVTMMFWYRQQPGQSLTLIATANQGSEATYESGFVIDKFPISRPNLTFSTLTVSNMSPEDSSIYLCSVEEQVGTQYFGPGTRLLVL.

The J gene is TRBJ2-7, the V gene TRBV4-2, with D possibly matching TRBD1 (6 bases). Germline V gene sequence: CDR1 LGHNA, CDR2 YNFKEQ. The CDR3 loop spans 14 amino acids. V lost 0 bases to trimming and J lost 4 bases, with 10 bases between them. The CDR3 spells CASSQDGGGYEQYF. The CDR3 DNA sequence: TGTGCCAGCAGCCAAGATGGGGGCGGGTACGAGCAGTACTTC.

The sample holds a few counts of this clone. The chain recombines TRBV4-1 with TRBJ1-3, with D possibly being TRBD1 (5 bases). Per germline, CDR1 MGHRA and CDR2 YSYEKL. The CDR3 is 15 amino acids. V lost 0 bases to trimming and J lost 10 bases, with 16 bases between them. In nucleotides, the CDR3 is TGCGCCAGCAGCCAAGATTCAGGGAGATGGGGGACCATATATTTT. It is translated as CASSQDSGRWGTIYF.

This clone was detected a few times. This sequence joins TRBV29-1 and TRBJ1-1, with a tentative D call TRBD1 (6 bases). Deletions cut 7 bases from V and 3 bases from J, with 12 bases between. The CDR3 extends over 12 amino acids. Germline V gives CDR1 SQVTM, CDR2 ANQGSEA. CDR3 in DNA: TGCAGCGCTGGGACACTTTACACTGAAGCTTTCTTT. The encoded protein is CSAGTLYTEAFF.

J is TRBJ1-5 and V is TRBV15; 8 bases fit TRBD1. This CDR3 is 17 amino acids long. Germline trimming cut 0 bases from V and 4 bases from J; bases unmatched to any gene: 8. Germline V lookup: CDR1 LNHNV, CDR2 YYDKDF (reference sequence). CDR3 amino acids: CATSRDEDRDVNQPQHF. In nucleotides, the CDR3 is TGTGCCACCAGCAGAGATGAGGACAGGGACGTTAATCAGCCCCAGCATTTT. Full variable domain (remainder filled in from reference TRBV15 and TRBJ1-5): DAMVIQNPRYQVTQFGKPVTLSCSQTLNHNVMYWYQQKSSQAPKLLFHYYDKDFNNEADTPDNFQSRRPNTSFCFLDIRSPGLGDTAMYLCATSRDEDRDVNQPQHFGDGTRLSIL.